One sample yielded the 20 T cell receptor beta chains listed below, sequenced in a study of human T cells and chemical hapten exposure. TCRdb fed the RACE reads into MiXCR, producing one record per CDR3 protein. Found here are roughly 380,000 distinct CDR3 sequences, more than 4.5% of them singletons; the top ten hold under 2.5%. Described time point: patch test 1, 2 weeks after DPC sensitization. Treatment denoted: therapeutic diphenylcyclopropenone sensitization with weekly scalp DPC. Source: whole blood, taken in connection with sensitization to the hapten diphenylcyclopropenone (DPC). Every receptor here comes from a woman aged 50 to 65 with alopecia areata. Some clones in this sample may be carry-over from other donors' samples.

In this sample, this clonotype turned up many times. Here the CDR3 DNA reads TGTGCCAGTTCCGAGGTACAGTGGGGGCAGCCCCAGCATTTT. Translating it yields CASSEVQWGQPQHF. The rearrangement links TRBV6-2 or TRBV6-3 to TRBJ1-5; maybe TRBD1 (5 bases). Trimming cost V 9 bases and J 7 bases, with 19 bases left between them. From germline, CDR1 is MNHEY and CDR2 SVGEGT. The CDR3 extends over 14 amino acids.

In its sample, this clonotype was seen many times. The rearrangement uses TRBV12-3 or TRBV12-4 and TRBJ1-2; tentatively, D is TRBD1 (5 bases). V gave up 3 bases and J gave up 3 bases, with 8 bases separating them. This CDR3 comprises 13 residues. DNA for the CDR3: TGTGCCAGCAGTTTCTTAGGGGACTATGGCTACACCTTC. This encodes CASSFLGDYGYTF.

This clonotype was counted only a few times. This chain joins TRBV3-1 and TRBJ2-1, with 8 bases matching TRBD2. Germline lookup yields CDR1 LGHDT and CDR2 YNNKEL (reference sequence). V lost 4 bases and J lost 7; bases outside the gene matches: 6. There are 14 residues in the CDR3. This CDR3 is CASSPGGADNEQFF. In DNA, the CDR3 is TGTGCCAGCAGCCCCGGGGGGGCAGATAATGAGCAGTTCTTC.

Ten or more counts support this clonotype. The CDR3 nucleotides read TGTGCCAGCGCGGGGTACCCAGATACGCAGTATTTT. Translation gives CASAGYPDTQYF. The chain employs TRBV6-1 and TRBJ2-3, with D perhaps matching TRBD2 (6 bases). The V end was cut by 8 bases, the J end by 4 bases, with 10 bases between. The germline gives CDR1 MNHNS, CDR2 SASEGT. The CDR3 sequence is 12 residues long.

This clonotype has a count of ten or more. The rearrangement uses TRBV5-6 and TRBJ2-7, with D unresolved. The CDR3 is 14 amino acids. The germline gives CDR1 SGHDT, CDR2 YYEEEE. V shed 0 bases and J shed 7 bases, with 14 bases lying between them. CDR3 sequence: CASSLGPGGGEQYF. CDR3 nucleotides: TGTGCCAGCAGCTTGGGACCGGGCGGTGGGGAGCAGTACTTC.

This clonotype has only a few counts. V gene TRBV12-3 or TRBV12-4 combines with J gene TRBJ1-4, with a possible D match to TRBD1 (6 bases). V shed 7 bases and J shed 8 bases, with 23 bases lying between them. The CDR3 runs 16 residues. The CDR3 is CASTRGGQYSGEKLFF. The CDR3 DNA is TGTGCCAGCACCCGCGGGGGGCAATATTCTGGGGAAAAACTGTTTTTT.

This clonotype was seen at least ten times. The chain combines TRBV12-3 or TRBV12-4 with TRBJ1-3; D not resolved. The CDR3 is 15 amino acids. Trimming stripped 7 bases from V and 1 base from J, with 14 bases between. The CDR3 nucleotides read TGTGCCAGCACCACTACGAGGGCGTCTGGAAACACCATATATTTT. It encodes CASTTTRASGNTIYF.

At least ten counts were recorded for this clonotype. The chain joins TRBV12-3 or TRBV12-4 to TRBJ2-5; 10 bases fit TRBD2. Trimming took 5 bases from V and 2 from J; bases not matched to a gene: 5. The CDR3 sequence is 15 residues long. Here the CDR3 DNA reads TGTGCCAGCAGTCTCGGACTAGCGGCTCAAGAGACCCAGTACTTC. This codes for CASSLGLAAQETQYF.

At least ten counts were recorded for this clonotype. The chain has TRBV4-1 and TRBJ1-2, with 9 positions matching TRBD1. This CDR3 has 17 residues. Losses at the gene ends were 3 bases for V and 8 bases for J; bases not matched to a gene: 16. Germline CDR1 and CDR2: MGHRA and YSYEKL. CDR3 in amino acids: CASSHRDRDPGVGGYTF. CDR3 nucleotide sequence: TGCGCCAGCAGCCACCGGGACAGGGACCCAGGAGTTGGCGGCTACACCTTC.

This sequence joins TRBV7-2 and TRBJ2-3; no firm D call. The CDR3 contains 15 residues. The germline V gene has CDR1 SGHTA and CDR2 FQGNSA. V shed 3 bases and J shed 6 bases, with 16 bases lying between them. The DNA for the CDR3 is TGTGCCAGCAGCTTGCGGTCCCTAGGATCGGATACGCAGTATTTT. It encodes CASSLRSLGSDTQYF.

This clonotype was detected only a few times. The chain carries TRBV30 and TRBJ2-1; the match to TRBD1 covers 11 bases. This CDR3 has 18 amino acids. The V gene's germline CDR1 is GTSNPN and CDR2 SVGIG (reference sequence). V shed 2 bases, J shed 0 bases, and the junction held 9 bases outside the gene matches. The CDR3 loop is CAWSLGTGGPSSYNEQFF. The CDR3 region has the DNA TGTGCCTGGAGTCTTGGGACAGGGGGACCGAGCTCCTACAATGAGCAGTTCTTC. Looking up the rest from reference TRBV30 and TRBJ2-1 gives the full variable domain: SQTIHQWPATLVQPVGSPLSLECTVEGTSNPNLYWYRQAAGRGLQLLFYSVGIGQISSEVPQNLSASRPQDRQFILSSKKLLLSDSGFYLCAWSLGTGGPSSYNEQFFGPGTRLTVL.

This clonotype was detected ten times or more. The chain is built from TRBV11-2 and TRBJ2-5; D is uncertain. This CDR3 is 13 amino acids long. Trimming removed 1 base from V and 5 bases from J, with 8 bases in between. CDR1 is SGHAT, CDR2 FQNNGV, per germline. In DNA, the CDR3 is TGTGCCAGCAGCTTAGGAGTTACGGAGACCCAGTACTTC. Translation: CASSLGVTETQYF.

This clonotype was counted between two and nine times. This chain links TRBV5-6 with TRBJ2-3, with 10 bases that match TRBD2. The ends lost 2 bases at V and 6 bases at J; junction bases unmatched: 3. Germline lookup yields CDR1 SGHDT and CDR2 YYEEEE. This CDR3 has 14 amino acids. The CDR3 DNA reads TGTGCCAGCAGCTTACCGACTAGCGGGGATACGCAGTATTTT. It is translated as CASSLPTSGDTQYF.

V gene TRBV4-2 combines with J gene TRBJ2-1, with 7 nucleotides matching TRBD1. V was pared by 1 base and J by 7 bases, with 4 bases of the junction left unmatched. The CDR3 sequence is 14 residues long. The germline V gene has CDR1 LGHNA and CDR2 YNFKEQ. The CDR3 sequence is CASSQGQGRNEQFF. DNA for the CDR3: TGTGCCAGCAGCCAAGGACAGGGTAGGAATGAGCAGTTCTTC.

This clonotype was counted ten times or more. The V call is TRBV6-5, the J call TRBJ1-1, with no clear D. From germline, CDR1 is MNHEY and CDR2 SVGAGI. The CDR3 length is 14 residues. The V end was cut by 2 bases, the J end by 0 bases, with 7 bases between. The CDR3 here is CASSYVGMNTEAFF. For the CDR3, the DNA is TGTGCCAGCAGTTACGTAGGAATGAACACTGAAGCTTTCTTT.

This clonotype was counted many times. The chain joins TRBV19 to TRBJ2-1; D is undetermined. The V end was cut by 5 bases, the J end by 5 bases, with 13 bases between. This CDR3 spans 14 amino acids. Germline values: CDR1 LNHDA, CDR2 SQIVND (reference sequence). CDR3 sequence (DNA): TGTGCCAGTAGTCGCCTTGACGGCGACAATGAGCAGTTCTTC. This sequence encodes CASSRLDGDNEQFF.

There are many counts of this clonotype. CDR3 in amino acids: CASSSEAYEQYF. For the CDR3, the DNA is TGCGCCAGCAGCTCCGAGGCCTACGAGCAGTACTTC. The chain joins TRBV5-1 to TRBJ2-7, with D unclear. CDR1 and CDR2 from the germline V gene are SGHRS and YFSETQ. V was clipped by 3 bases and J by 2 bases, with 6 bases between them. The CDR3 is 12 amino acids. Together with reference TRBV5-1 and TRBJ2-7, the CDR3 gives the full variable domain: KAGVTQTPRYLIKTRGQQVTLSCSPISGHRSVSWYQQTPGQGLQFLFEYFSETQRNKGNFPGRFSGRQFSNSRSEMNVSTLELGDSALYLCASSSEAYEQYFGPGTRLTVT.

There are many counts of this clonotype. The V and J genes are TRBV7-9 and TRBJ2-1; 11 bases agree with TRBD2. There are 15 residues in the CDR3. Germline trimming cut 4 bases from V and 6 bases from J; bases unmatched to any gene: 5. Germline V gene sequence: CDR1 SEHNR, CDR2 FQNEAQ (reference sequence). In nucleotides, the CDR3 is TGTGCCAGCAGCTATACTAGCGGGAGTCTCAATGAGCAGTTCTTC. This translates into CASSYTSGSLNEQFF.

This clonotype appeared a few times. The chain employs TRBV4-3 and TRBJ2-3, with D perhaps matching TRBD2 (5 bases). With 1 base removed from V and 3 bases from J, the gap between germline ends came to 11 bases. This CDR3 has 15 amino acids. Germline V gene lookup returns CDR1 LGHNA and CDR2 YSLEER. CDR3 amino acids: CASSQGGSRTDTQYF. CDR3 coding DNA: TGCGCCAGCAGCCAAGGCGGGTCGAGGACAGATACGCAGTATTTT.

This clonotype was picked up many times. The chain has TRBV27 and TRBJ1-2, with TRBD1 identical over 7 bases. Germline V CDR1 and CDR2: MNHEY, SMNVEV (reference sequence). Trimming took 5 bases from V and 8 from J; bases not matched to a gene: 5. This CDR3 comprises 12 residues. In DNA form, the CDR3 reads TGTGCCAGCAGTGGGGACAGACAAGGCTACACCTTC. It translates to CASSGDRQGYTF.